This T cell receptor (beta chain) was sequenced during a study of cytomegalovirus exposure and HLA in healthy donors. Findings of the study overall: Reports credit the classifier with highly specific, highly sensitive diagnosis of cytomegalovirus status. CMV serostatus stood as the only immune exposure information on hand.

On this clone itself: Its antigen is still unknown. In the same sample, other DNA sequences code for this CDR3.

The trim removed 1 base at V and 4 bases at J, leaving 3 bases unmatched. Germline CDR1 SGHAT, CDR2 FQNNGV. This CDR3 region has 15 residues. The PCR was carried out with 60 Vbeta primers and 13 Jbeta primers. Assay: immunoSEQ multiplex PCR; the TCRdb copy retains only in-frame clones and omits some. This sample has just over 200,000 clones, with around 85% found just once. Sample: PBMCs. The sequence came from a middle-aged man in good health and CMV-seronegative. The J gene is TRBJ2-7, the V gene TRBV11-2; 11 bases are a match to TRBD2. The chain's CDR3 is CASSLGLAGNYEQYF. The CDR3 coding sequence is TGTGCCAGCAGCTTAGGACTAGCGGGGAATTACGAGCAGTACTTC. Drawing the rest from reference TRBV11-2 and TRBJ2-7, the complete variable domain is EAGVAQSPRYKIIEKRQSVAFWCNPISGHATLYWYQQILGQGPKLLIQFQNNGVVDDSQLPKDRFSAERLKGVDSTLKIQPAKLEDSAVYLCASSLGLAGNYEQYFGPGTRLTVT.